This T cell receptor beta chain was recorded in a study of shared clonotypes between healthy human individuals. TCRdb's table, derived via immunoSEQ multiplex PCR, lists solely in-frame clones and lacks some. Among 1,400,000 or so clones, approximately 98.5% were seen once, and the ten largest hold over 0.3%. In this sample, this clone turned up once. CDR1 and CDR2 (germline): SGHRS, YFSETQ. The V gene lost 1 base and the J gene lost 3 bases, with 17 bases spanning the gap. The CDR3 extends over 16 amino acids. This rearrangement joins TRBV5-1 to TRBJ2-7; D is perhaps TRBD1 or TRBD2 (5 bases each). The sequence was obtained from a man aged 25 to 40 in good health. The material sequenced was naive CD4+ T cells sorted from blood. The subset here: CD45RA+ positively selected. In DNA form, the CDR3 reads TGCGCCAGCAGCTTGATAACAGGAGGTTTGGGCTACGAGCAGTACTTC. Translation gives CASSLITGGLGYEQYF.